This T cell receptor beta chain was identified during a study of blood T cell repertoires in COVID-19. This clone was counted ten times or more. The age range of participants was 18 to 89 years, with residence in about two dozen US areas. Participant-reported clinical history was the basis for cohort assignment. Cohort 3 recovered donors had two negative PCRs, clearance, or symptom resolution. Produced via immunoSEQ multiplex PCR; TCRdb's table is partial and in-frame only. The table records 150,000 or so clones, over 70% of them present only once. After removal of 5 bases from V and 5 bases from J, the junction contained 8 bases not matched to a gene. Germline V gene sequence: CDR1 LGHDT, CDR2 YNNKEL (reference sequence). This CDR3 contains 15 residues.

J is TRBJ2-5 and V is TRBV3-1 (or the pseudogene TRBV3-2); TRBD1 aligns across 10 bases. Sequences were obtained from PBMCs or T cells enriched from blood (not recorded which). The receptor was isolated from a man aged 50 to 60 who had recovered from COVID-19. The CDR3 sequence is CASSEPTGGEETQYF. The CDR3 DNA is TGTGCCAGCAGCGAACCGACAGGGGGCGAGGAGACCCAGTACTTC.